This record looks at one T cell receptor beta chain sequence and its context. Antigen specificity is unknown. TCRdb's copy holds only in-frame clones and misses some; the assay was immunoSEQ multiplex PCR. The table records some 63,000 clones, under 95% of them present only once. The source of the sample is a study of PD-1 blockade in classical Hodgkin lymphoma. Overall study results and limits: Baseline TCR diversity was reportedly lower in newly diagnosed patients than in healthy donors. It was reported as lower still in relapsed/refractory patients. With CD4+ cells, TCR diversity rose significantly by C4D1, but not with CD8+ cells.

Every patient had relapsed following autologous stem cell transplantation, and cohorts differed in brentuximab vedotin exposure. CDR1 and CDR2 from the germline V gene are LNHNV and YYDKDF (reference sequence). Trimming cost V 0 bases and J 4 bases; bases outside gene matches: 8. The CDR3 runs 16 residues. The gene calls are TRBV15 and TRBJ2-7; 8 bases fit TRBD2. The specimen comprised peripheral blood mononuclear cells (PBMCs), sampled at baseline. This TCR was recovered from a human donor with classical Hodgkin lymphoma. The CDR3 DNA is TGTGCCACCAGCAGAGACCGTCTAGTAGCGGGGTACGAGCAGTACTTC. It encodes CATSRDRLVAGYEQYF.